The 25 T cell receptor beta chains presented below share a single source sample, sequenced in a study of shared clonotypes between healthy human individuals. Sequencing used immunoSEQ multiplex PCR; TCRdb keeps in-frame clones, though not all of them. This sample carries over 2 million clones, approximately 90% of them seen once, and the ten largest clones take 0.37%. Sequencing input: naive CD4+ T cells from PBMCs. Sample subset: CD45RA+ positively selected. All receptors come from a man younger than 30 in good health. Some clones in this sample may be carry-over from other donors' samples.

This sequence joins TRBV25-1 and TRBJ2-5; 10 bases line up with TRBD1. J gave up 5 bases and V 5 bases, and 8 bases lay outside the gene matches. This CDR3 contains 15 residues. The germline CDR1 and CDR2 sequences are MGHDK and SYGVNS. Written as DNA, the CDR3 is TGTGCCAGCAGTCCCGGGACAGGGGCGCCGGAGACCCAGTACTTC. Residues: CASSPGTGAPETQYF.

The CDR3 coding sequence is TGTGCCACCGAGGGAGGGGGCGGTAGTTATGGCTACACCTTC. Translation gives CATEGGGGSYGYTF. The V call is TRBV6-1, the J call TRBJ1-2, with 7 nucleotides matching TRBD1. The germline V gene has CDR1 MNHNS and CDR2 SASEGT. Germline trimming cut 10 bases from V and 5 bases from J; bases unmatched to any gene: 13. The CDR3 runs 14 residues.

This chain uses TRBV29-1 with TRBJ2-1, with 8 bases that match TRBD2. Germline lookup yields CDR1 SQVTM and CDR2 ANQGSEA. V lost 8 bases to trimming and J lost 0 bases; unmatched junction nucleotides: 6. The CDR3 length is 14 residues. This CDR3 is CSTERGSSYNEQFF. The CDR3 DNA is TGCAGCACCGAGCGGGGGAGCTCCTACAATGAGCAGTTCTTC.

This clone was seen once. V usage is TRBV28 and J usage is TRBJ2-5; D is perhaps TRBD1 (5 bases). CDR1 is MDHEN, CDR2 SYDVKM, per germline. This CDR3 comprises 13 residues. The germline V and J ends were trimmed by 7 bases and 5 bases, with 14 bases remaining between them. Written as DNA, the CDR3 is TGTGCCAGCATAGGGGCAGGGTGGGAGACCCAGTACTTC. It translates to CASIGAGWETQYF.

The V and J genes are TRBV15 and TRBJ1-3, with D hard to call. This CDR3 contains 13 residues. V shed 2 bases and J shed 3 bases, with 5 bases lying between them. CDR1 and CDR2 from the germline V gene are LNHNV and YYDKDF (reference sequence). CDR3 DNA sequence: TGTGCCACCAGCAGATACAGTGGAAACACCATATATTTT. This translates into CATSRYSGNTIYF.

The CDR3 here is CATTRDRGTDTQYF. The CDR3 DNA follows: TGTGCCACGACCCGGGACAGGGGCACAGATACGCAGTATTTT. The J gene is TRBJ2-3, the V gene TRBV10-3; 9 bases fit TRBD1. The CDR3 is 14 amino acids. From germline, CDR1 is ENHRY and CDR2 SYGVKD. Trimming cost V 10 bases and J 1 base; bases outside gene matches: 6.

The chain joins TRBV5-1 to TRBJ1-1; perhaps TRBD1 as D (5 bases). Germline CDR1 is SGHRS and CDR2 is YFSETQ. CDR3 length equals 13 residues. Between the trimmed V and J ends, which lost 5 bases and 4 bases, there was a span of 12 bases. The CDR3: CASSAGRVTEAFF. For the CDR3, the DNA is TGCGCCAGCAGTGCAGGGCGAGTCACTGAAGCTTTCTTT. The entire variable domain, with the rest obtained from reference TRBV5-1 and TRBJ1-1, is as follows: KAGVTQTPRYLIKTRGQQVTLSCSPISGHRSVSWYQQTPGQGLQFLFEYFSETQRNKGNFPGRFSGRQFSNSRSEMNVSTLELGDSALYLCASSAGRVTEAFFGQGTRLTVV.

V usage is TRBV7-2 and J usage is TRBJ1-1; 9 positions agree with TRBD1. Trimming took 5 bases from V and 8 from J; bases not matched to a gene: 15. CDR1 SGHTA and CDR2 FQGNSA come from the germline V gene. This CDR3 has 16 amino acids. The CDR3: CASSPPGTGSPMEAFF. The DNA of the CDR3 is TGTGCCAGCAGCCCGCCCGGGACAGGGAGTCCCATGGAAGCTTTCTTT.

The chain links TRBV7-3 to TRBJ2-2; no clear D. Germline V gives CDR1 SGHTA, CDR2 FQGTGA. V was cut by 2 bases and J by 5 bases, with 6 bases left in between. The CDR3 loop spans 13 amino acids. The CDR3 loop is CASSLSATGELFF. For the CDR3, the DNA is TGTGCCAGCAGCTTATCGGCAACCGGGGAGCTGTTTTTT.

CDR3 region: CASSSENLQGSYGYTF. The CDR3 DNA follows: TGTGCCAGCAGCTCAGAAAATCTACAGGGATCCTATGGCTACACCTTC. The genes are TRBV7-8 and TRBJ1-2; TRBD1 might be the D (6 bases). From germline, CDR1 is SGHVS and CDR2 FQNEAQ. The CDR3 has 16 amino acids. V was shortened by 4 bases and J by 4 bases, with 19 bases between the two germline ends. Full variable domain (missing parts from reference TRBV7-8 and TRBJ1-2): GAGVSQSPRYKVAKRGQDVALRCDPISGHVSLFWYQQALGQGPEFLTYFQNEAQLDKSGLPSDRFFAERPEGSVSTLKIQRTQQEDSAVYLCASSSENLQGSYGYTFGSGTRLTVV.

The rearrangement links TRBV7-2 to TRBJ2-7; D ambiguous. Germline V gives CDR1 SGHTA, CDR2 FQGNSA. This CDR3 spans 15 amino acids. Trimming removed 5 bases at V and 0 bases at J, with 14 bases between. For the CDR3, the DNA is TGTGCCAGCAGCGGAAGGGCTCCGAGCTCCTACGAGCAGTACTTC. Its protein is CASSGRAPSSYEQYF. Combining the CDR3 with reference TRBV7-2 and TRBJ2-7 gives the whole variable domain GAGVSQSPSNKVTEKGKDVELRCDPISGHTALYWYRQSLGQGLEFLIYFQGNSAPDKSGLPSDRFSAERTGGSVSTLTIQRTQQEDSAVYLCASSGRAPSSYEQYFGPGTRLTVT.

The CDR3 spells CASSVGGTGFNEKLFF. The DNA of the CDR3 is TGTGCCAGCAGCGTAGGAGGGACAGGCTTTAATGAAAAACTGTTTTTT. V usage is TRBV11-2 and J usage is TRBJ1-4, with 8 bases fitting TRBD1. Trimming removed 5 bases from V and 4 bases from J; junction bases left unmatched: 9. Germline CDR1 and CDR2: SGHAT and FQNNGV. This CDR3 comprises 16 residues.

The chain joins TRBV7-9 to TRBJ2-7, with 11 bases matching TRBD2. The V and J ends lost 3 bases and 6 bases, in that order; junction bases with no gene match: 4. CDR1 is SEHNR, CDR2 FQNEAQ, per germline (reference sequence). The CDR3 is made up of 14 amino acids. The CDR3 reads CASSFTSGSTEQYF. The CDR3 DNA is TGTGCCAGCAGCTTTACTAGCGGGAGTACCGAGCAGTACTTC.

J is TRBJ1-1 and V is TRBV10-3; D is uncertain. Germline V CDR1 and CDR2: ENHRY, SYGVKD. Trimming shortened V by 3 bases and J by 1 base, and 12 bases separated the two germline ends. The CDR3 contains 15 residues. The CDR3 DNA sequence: TGTGCCATCAGTGATCGGGGTGCAGCGAACACTGAAGCTTTCTTT. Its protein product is CAISDRGAANTEAFF.

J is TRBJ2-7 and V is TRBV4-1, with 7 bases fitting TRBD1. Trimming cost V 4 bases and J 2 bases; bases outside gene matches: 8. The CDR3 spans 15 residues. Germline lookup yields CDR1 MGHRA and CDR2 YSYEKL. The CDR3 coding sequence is TGCGCCAGCAGCCGACTTACAGGGGTTCCCTACGAGCAGTACTTC. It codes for CASSRLTGVPYEQYF.

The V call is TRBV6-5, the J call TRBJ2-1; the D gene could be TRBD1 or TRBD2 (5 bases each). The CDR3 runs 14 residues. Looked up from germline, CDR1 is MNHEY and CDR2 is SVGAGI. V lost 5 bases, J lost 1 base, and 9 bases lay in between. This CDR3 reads CASSRGGSYNEQFF. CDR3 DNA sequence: TGTGCCAGCAGTCGGGGCGGTTCCTACAATGAGCAGTTCTTC.

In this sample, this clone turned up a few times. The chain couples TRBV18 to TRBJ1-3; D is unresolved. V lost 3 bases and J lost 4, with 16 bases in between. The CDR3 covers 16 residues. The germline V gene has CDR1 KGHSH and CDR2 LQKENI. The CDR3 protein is CASSPENTKRGNTIYF. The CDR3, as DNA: TGTGCCAGCTCACCCGAAAACACGAAGAGGGGAAACACCATATATTTT.

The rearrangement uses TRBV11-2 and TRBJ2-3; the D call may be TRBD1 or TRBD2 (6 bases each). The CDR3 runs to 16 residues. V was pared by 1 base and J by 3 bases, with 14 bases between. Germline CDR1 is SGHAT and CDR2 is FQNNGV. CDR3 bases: TGTGCCAGCAGCTTAGTTTTGGGGGGCAGGACAGATACGCAGTATTTT. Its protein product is CASSLVLGGRTDTQYF.

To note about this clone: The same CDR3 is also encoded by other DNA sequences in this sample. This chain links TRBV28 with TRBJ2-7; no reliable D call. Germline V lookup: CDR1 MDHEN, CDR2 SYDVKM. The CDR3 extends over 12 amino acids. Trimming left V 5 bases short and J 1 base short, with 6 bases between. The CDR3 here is CASSPSSYEQYF. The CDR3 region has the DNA TGTGCCAGCAGTCCCTCGTCCTACGAGCAGTACTTC.

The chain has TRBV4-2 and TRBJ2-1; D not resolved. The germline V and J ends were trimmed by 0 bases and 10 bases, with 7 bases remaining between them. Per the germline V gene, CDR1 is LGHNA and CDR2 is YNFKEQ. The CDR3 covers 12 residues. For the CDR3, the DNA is TGTGCCAGCAGCCAAGATGACGCGGAGCAGTTCTTC. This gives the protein CASSQDDAEQFF.

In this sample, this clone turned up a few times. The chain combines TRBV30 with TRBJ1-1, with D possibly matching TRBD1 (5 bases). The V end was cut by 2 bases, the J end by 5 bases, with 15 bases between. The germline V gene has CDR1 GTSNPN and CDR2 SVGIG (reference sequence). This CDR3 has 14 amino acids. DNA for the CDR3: TGTGCCTGGAGTCGGACAAGGGCAAAGACTGAAGCTTTCTTT. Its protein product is CAWSRTRAKTEAFF.

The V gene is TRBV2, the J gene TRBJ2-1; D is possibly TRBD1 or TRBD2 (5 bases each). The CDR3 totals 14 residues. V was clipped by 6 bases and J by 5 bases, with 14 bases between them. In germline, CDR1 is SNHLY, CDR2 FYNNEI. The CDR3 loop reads CASRSGQRHNEQFF. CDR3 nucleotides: TGTGCCAGCAGGTCGGGGCAGAGACACAATGAGCAGTTCTTC.

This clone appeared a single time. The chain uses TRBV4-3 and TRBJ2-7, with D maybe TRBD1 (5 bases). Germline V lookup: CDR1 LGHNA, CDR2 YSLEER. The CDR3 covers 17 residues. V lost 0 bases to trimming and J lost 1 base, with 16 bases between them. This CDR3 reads CASSQEPSAGWSYEQYF. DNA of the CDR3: TGCGCCAGCAGCCAAGAACCTTCGGCAGGGTGGTCCTACGAGCAGTACTTC.

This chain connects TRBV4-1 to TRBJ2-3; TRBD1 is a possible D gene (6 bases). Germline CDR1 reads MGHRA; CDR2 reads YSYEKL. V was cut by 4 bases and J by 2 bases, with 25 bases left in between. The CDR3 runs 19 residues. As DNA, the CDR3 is TGCGCCAGCAGCCGAACTACGGGACAAACGACCGTGAACACAGATACGCAGTATTTT. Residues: CASSRTTGQTTVNTDTQYF.

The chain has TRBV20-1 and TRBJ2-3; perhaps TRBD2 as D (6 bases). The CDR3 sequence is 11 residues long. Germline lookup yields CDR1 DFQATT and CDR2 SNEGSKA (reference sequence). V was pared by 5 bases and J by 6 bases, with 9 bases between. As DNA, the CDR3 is TGCAGTGCTTTCACTAGCGATACGCAGTATTTT. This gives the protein CSAFTSDTQYF.